This T cell receptor (beta chain) was recovered during a study of blood T cell repertoires in COVID-19. Study context: From the United States, Italy and Spain came samples of acute and convalescent COVID-19. PBMCs, B-cell-depleted T cells, or T cells were the source of the cDNA or gDNA that made up the material.

As to this clone: The sample carries other DNA sequences with the same CDR3.

Per the authors' pipeline: Estimated nucleated cell counts came from reference gene primer amplification. Sequencing was performed with immunoSEQ multiplex PCR; in TCRdb, only in-frame clones are kept and a portion is missing. V, J and clone size derive from that table, while D and trimming were established from the DNA sequence. Of fewer than 300,000 clones listed, more than 70% were seen once; the top ten hold about 0.99%. V was cut by 6 bases and J by 2 bases, with 14 bases left in between. CDR3 length: 14 residues. The germline V gene has CDR1 MNHEY and CDR2 SVGAGI. Sequencing input: peripheral blood. The genes are TRBV6-5 and TRBJ2-7; D may be TRBD1 (6 bases). This receptor was identified in a woman aged 40 to 55 who had recovered from COVID-19. CDR3 DNA: TGTGCCAGCAGCCCCGGTGGGGGCACCTACGAGCAGTACTTC. Translation: CASSPGGGTYEQYF.